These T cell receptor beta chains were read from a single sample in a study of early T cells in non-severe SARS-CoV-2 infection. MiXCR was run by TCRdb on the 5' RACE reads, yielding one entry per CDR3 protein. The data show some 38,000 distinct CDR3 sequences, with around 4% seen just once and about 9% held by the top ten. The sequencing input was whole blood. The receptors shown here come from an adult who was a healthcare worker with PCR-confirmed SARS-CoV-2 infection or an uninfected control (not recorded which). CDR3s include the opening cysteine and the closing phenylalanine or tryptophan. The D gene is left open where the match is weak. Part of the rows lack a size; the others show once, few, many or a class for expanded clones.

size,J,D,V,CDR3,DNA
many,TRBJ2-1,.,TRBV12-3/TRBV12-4,CASRSVFSYNEQFF,TGTGCCAGCAGGTCTGTATTTTCCTACAATGAGCAGTTCTTC
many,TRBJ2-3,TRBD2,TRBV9,CASSVRAGVGTDTQYF,TGTGCCAGCAGCGTGAGAGCGGGAGTGGGCACAGATACGCAGTATTTT
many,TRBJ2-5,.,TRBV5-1,CASSYNQETQYF,TGCGCCAGCAGCTATAATCAAGAGACCCAGTACTTC
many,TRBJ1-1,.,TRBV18,CASSLQGNTEAFF,TGTGCCAGCTCCCTACAAGGGAACACTGAAGCTTTCTTT
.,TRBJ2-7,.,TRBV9,CASSVDGRYEQYF,TGTGCCAGCAGCGTAGACGGCAGGTACGAGCAGTACTTC
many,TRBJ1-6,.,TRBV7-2,CASSLALENSPLHF,TGTGCCAGCAGCTTAGCGTTAGAAAATTCACCCCTCCACTTT
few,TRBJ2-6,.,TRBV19,CASSIAGTSGANVLTF,TGTGCCAGTAGTATAGCGGGGACCTCTGGGGCCAACGTCCTGACTTTC
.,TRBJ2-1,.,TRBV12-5,CASGLFPLRANEQFF,TGTGCTAGTGGTTTGTTCCCCCTCAGGGCAAATGAGCAGTTCTTC
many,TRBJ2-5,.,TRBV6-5,CASSYRDGETQYF,TGTGCCAGCAGTTACAGGGACGGAGAGACCCAGTACTTC
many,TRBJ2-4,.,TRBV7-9,CASSPPIGRAKNIQYF,TGTGCCAGCAGCCCGCCCATCGGGCGCGCCAAAAACATTCAGTACTTC
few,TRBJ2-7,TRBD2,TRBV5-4,CASSLDGREYEQYF,TGTGCCAGCAGCTTGGACGGGAGGGAGTACGAGCAGTACTTC
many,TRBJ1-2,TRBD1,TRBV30,CAWIGTVPNYGYTF,TGTGCCTGGATCGGGACAGTTCCTAACTATGGCTACACCTTC
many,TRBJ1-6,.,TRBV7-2,CASSSATGSNSPLHF,TGTGCCAGCAGCTCCGCCACAGGGAGTAATTCACCCCTCCACTTT
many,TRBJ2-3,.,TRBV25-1,CASKDGPTSTDTQYF,TGTGCCAGCAAAGACGGCCCGACTAGCACAGATACGCAGTATTTT
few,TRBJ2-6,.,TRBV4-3,CASSQDFQAYSGANVLTF,TGCGCCAGCAGCCAAGATTTCCAGGCCTACTCTGGGGCCAACGTCCTGACTTTC
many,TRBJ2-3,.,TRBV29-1,CSVVQATDTQYF,TGCAGCGTTGTGCAAGCCACAGATACGCAGTATTTT
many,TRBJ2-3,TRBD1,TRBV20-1,CSARGTGGYTDTQYF,TGCAGTGCTCGAGGGACAGGGGGTTACACAGATACGCAGTATTTT
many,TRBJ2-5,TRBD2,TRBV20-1,CSASLASGSETQYF,TGCAGTGCTAGTCTAGCTAGCGGGAGCGAGACCCAGTACTTC
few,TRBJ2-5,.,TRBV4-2,CASSYGRVETQYF,TGTGCCAGCAGCTACGGGCGGGTTGAGACCCAGTACTTC
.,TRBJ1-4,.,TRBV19,CASSEALYEKLFF,TGTGCCAGTAGTGAGGCCCTCTATGAAAAACTGTTTTTT
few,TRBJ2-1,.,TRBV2,CASRLDSYNEQFF,TGTGCCAGCAGACTAGACTCCTACAATGAGCAGTTCTTC
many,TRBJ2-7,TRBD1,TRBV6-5,CASSYPSTGGYEQYF,TGTGCCAGCAGTTACCCTTCGACAGGGGGGTACGAGCAGTACTTC
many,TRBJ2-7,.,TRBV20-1,CSASRGLGSTGDEQYF,TGCAGTGCCAGCCGGGGCCTTGGAAGCACTGGCGACGAGCAGTACTTC
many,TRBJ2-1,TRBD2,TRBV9,CASSVASGSVREQFF,TGTGCCAGCAGCGTAGCCAGCGGGAGTGTTCGTGAGCAGTTCTTC
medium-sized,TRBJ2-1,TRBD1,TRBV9,CASSRGQGGPYNEQFF,TGTGCCAGCTCGCGGGGACAGGGGGGACCCTACAATGAGCAGTTCTTC
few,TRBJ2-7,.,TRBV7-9,CASSSRDMVSYEQYF,TGTGCCAGCAGCTCCCGGGACATGGTCTCCTACGAGCAGTACTTC
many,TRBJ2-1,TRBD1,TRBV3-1,CASSHRQGNNEQFF,TGTGCCAGCAGCCACCGACAGGGGAACAATGAGCAGTTCTTC
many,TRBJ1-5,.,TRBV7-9,CASSFSEYQPQHF,TGTGCCAGCAGCTTCTCCGAATATCAGCCCCAGCATTTT